This T cell receptor (beta chain) was recovered during a study of blood T cell repertoires in COVID-19 (dated by TCRdb to the early 2020s). Concerning the study at large: The collaborator samples originated in the United States, Italy and Spain and spanned the acute and convalescent phases of COVID-19. The material from the prospective study consisted of cDNA or gDNA derived from T cells, B-cell-depleted T cells, or PBMCs. The dataset comprised deeply sampled blood TCRbeta repertoires from subjects exposed to, actively infected with, or recovered from COVID-19. The repertoires were made available in a free public database intended to serve as a resource for research on the immune response to SARS-CoV-2. The samples were drawn from the first 160 participants of the ongoing ImmuneRACE study and from 1,254 subjects provided by 6 global collaborators. The sample metadata nearly always contained a de-identified subject ID, COVID-19 status, age in years and sex. Where HLA class I and class II types were available, the types were taken from metadata supplied by the sample provider, not from assay-based typing.

A note on this clone: Its recognized antigen is unknown. Base qualities are not recorded, but no much larger clone differs from it by a single base.

The investigation overall reported the following: How much clinical and demographic metadata was included differed by source and by participant, and the metadata was provided uncurated.

V loses 6 bases at its end and J loses 8 bases; junction bases beyond the gene matches: 9. Including cysteine and phenylalanine, the CDR3 has 14 amino acids. Only the CDR3 part of the read is kept: 42 bases, read in frame from the first base. CDR1 and CDR2, looked up from the germline V gene (reference sequence), are SGHNT and YYREEE. Whole blood was collected in K2EDTA tubes by collaborating institutions according to the institutions' own protocols. For TCRbeta analysis, collaborator samples were shipped as frozen whole blood, as isolated PBMCs, or as DNA extracted from either sample type. The immunoSEQ Assay, a bias-controlled multiplex PCR, was used to amplify TCRbeta CDR3 regions from genomic DNA. The study's own analysis went as follows. Nucleated cell counts per sample were estimated from amplification of reference gene primers within the assay. Sequence reads were collapsed and filtered to measure the absolute abundance of every unique TCRbeta CDR3 rearrangement. For each sample, productive Simpson clonality was calculated as the square root of Simpson's diversity index over productive rearrangements. This immuneACCESS table, as held by TCRdb, lists in-frame sequences with V and J called but not all clones. Of the missing ones, under half trace to an unresolved V gene in checked studies; the others have no known cause. That table furnishes V, J and clone size, whereas the DNA furnished D and trimming. The sample table shows fewer than 250,000 clones, and over 65% are seen once. The ten largest clones represent about 2.5% of the sample.

This clonotype originated in a woman between 65 and 79 years old with active or convalescent COVID-19. The material sequenced was peripheral blood. The sequence joins TRBV5-4 to TRBJ2-4; a stretch of 9 junction bases matches TRBD2. The base sequence is TGTGCCAGCACCCAAGCGGGGGGCCGGGACATTCAGTACTTC. Its product reads: CASTQAGGRDIQYF.